This entry describes one T cell receptor (beta chain). Antigen unknown. This entry belongs to a study of T cell responses to AZD1222 COVID-19 vaccine. Study results and caveats: Recipients of two AZD1222 doses showed rising Spike-specific TCR breadth and depth.

The CDR3 consists of 14 residues. V was pared by 8 bases and J by 0 bases, with 14 bases between. Per the germline V gene, CDR1 is MNHEY and CDR2 is SMNVEV (reference sequence). The table came from immunoSEQ multiplex PCR; TCRdb's copy has only in-frame clones and leaves some out. The profile shows some 150,000 clones, around 84% of them singletons. The material was peripheral blood, obtained 28 days after the second AZD1222 dose. This TCR came from an adult who received the AZD1222 COVID-19 vaccine. V and J are TRBV27 and TRBJ2-7; D is ambiguous. The CDR3 sequence is CASRRALSSYEQYF. The CDR3 nucleotides are TGTGCCAGCCGCCGGGCCCTGAGCTCCTACGAGCAGTACTTC.